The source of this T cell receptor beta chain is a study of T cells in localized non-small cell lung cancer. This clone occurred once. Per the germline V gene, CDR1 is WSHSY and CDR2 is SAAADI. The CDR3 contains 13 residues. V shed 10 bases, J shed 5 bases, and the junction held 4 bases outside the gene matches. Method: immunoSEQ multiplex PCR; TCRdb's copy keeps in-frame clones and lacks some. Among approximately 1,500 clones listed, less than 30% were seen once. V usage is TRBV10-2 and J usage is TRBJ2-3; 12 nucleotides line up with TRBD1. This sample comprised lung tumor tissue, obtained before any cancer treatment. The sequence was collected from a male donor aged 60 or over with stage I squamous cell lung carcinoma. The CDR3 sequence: CATGTGGRDTQYF. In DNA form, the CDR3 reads TGCGCCACCGGGACAGGGGGCAGAGATACGCAGTATTTT.